The subject of this entry is one T cell receptor (beta chain). Some clones are missing from TCRdb's copy, which holds only in-frame ones; the method was immunoSEQ multiplex PCR. Counted here are around 120,000 clones, over 80% occurring once; the ten biggest clones make up under 30%. These data belong to a study of blood T cell repertoires in COVID-19. Study information: PBMCs, B-cell-depleted T cells, or T cells provided the cDNA or gDNA that made up the material.

The germline V gene encodes CDR1 LGHNT and CDR2 FRNRAP. Trimming stripped 6 bases from V and 4 bases from J, with 15 bases between. This CDR3 is 14 amino acids long. This sequence was found in an older woman with acute or convalescent COVID-19. The chain employs TRBV12-5 and TRBJ2-5; D is perhaps TRBD1 (6 bases). The sequenced sample was peripheral blood. The CDR3 protein is CASGLTGQPETQYF. CDR3 DNA: TGTGCTAGTGGGCTGACAGGTCAACCAGAGACCCAGTACTTC.